Reported below is one TCR beta chain. Only a few counts were recorded for this clonotype. The antigen this receptor binds is unknown. No base-level quality is on record; no much larger clone is a single base apart. In the paper's terms, the treatment or condition label means: in vitro stimulation with specific CMV peptide epitopes to enrich CMV-specific T cells. This sample was included in a study of T cell repertoires in cytomegalovirus infection (dated by TCRdb to the late 2010s). At the level of the whole study: Peptide stimulations targeted recently identified HLA-C-restricted CMV epitopes, whose presentation resists viral immunomodulation, together with well-studied HLA-B-restricted epitopes. Donor HLA type was relevant to the analysis, because carriage of CMV infection together with the matching HLA type was indicated by public TCR beta signatures. Here is what the overall study found, with its caveats: Carriers of CMV infection plus the relevant HLA type were discriminated by the cumulative frequency of public TCR beta family members in the study cohort and in an independent roughly 370-donor cohort. In the ex vivo response, HLA-C-restricted CMV-specific TCR beta clonotypes were dominant, and in two of eight donors the single most frequent clonotype came from this HLA-C-restricted group.

For sequencing, an Illumina HiSeq 1500 was employed. TCRdb trimmed the raw reads at Q25, called clones with MiXCR and kept productive beta chains. Under each unique CDR3 protein, matching rows form one entry showing the most common genes and DNA. For this sample there are some 500,000 distinct CDR3 sequences; approximately 40% appear just once. The ten biggest clones cover about 46% of the sample. The specimen was cultured PBMCs, collected from culture after CMV antigen stimulation. This TCR came from a human donor in good health (CMV status not recorded). Some clones in this sample may be carry-over from other donors' samples.

The CDR3 region: CASSHLGPPQGQPQHF. The sequence in DNA is TGCGCCAGCAGCCATCTGGGCCCACCCCAGGGTCAGCCCCAGCATTTT. This sequence uses TRBV4-1 and TRBJ1-5; the best D guess is TRBD1, with 5 bases matching. Via the germline V gene, CDR1 is MGHRA and CDR2 YSYEKL. V is reduced by 3 bases and J by 6 bases, leaving a spacing of 18 bases between them. The CDR3, from cysteine to phenylalanine, totals 16 residues. Of the read, only the CDR3 DNA is kept; its 48 bases are in frame from base 1.